The source of this TCR beta chain is a study of shared clonotypes between healthy human individuals. Method: immunoSEQ multiplex PCR; TCRdb's copy keeps in-frame clones and lacks some. The sample contains approximately 720,000 clones, about 90% of which appear only once. This CDR3 spans 14 amino acids. Germline CDR1 MDHEN, CDR2 SYDVKM. Trimming took off 5 bases at V and 4 bases at J, with 14 bases between the two ends. CD8 cells regarded as naive lacked CD45RO, were positively chosen for CCR7, and omitted terminally differentiated effector memory CD45RA+ cells. The chain has TRBV28 and TRBJ1-2; a weak D match, TRBD1 (6 bases). The sequenced material came from naive CD8+ T cells sorted from blood. This sequence was found in a man aged 30 to 45 in good health. The CDR3 DNA sequence: TGTGCCAGCAGTGGACAGCCGAGACCCTATGGCTACACCTTC. It specifies CASSGQPRPYGYTF.